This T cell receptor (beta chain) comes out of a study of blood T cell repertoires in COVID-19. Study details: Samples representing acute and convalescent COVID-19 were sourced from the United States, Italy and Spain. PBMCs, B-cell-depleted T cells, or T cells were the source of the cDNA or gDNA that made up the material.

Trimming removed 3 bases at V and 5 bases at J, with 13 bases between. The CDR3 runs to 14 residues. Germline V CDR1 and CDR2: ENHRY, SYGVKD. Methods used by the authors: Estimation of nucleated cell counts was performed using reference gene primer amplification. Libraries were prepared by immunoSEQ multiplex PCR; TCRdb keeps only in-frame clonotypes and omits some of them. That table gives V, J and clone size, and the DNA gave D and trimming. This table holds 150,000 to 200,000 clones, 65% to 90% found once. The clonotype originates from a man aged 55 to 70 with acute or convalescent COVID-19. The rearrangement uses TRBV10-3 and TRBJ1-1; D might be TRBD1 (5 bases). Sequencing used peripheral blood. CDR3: CAISDSKGLTEAFF. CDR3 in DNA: TGTGCCATCAGTGATTCGAAGGGGCTAACTGAAGCTTTCTTT.